This T cell receptor beta chain was captured in a study of CD8+CD57+ T cells in acquired aplastic anemia. Profiling that covered TCR beta VDJ and CDR3 relied on genomic DNA as its template. TCRdb re-analysed the reads in MiXCR, keeping a single row per CDR3 protein. This repertoire shows 150,000 to 200,000 distinct CDR3 sequences, 47% found once; its top ten account for 0.85% to 1.2%. The authors sequenced patients whose flow cytometry had shown CD8+CD57+ cell expansion. This sequence originates from a human donor with aplastic anemia. Sequencing input: sorted CD4+, CD8+, or CD8+CD57+ T cells (not recorded which) from PBMCs.

The CDR3 spells CSVDTGYTGELFF. The CDR3 DNA follows: TGCAGCGTTGATACAGGGTACACCGGGGAGCTGTTTTTT. The chain couples TRBV29-1 to TRBJ2-2; possibly TRBD1 for D (6 bases). With 3 bases removed from V and 3 bases from J, the gap between germline ends came to 8 bases. Germline V gene sequence: CDR1 SQVTM, CDR2 ANQGSEA. CDR3 length: 13 amino acids.